This T cell receptor (beta chain) was observed in a study of cytomegalovirus exposure and HLA in healthy donors. Findings of the study overall: Despite most TCR sequences being rare, some public TCRs occurred in many donors. Overall, around 160 TCR beta chains were annotated as cytomegalovirus-associated.

This clone came up a few times. Its target is not known. Germline V gives CDR1 MRHNA, CDR2 SNTAGT. The CDR3 totals 15 residues. V was shortened by 3 bases and J by 5 bases, with 16 bases between the two germline ends. Both 60 Vbeta primers and 13 Jbeta primers went into the PCR. Clones were read by immunoSEQ multiplex PCR, and TCRdb kept only the in-frame ones, dropping some. The data contain approximately 79,000 clones, 77% of them seen just once; the ten biggest clones take up around 2%. Sampled while nominally healthy, donors likely had unrecorded immune exposures. What was sequenced was PBMCs. The chain carries TRBV6-4 and TRBJ2-5, with D possibly TRBD2 on 6 matching bases. The TCR was taken from a boy younger than 18 in good health and CMV-seronegative. The CDR3 loop is CASSEVSGGSETQYF. CDR3 DNA sequence: TGTGCCAGCAGTGAAGTTAGCGGTGGTTCCGAGACCCAGTACTTC.